The present T cell receptor (beta chain) was sequenced within a study of cytomegalovirus exposure and HLA in healthy donors. Study findings and constraints: Evidence from a later analysis indicated that most CMV-associated TCR beta chains looked HLA-restricted.

This CDR3 is 14 amino acids long. Germline loops: CDR1 SEHNR, CDR2 FQNEAQ (reference sequence). Trimming removed 1 base from V and 4 bases from J, with 5 bases in between. Worth noting for this clone: Its specificity is not known.

13 Jbeta primers and 60 Vbeta primers were used for the PCR. Data came from immunoSEQ multiplex PCR; TCRdb stores just in-frame clones and leaves some out. Of 150,000 to 200,000 clones listed, about 80% are singletons. The receptor was derived from a woman aged 25 to 39 in good health and CMV-seronegative. The chain has TRBV7-9 and TRBJ1-6; D remains ambiguous. The specimen was PBMCs. The DNA of the CDR3 is TGTGCCAGCAGCTTAGGAGATTATAATTCACCCCTCCACTTT. It yields the protein CASSLGDYNSPLHF. The entire variable domain, with the rest obtained from reference TRBV7-9 and TRBJ1-6, is as follows: DTGVSQNPRHKITKRGQNVTFRCDPISEHNRLYWYRQTLGQGPEFLTYFQNEAQLEKSRLLSDRFSAERPKGSFSTLEIQRTEQGDSAMYLCASSLGDYNSPLHFGNGTRLTVT.